This T cell receptor (beta chain) was sequenced in a study of shared clonotypes between healthy human individuals (dated by TCRdb to the early 2020s). Background on the whole study: The cohort included three men and two women between 18 and 49 years of age. For each donor, three plates each were used for CD4 naive and CD4 memory, two plates were used for CD8 naive, and one plate was used for CD8 memory. The study deeply sequenced blood TCR repertoires of five healthy adults to estimate repertoire size and the extent of clonotype sharing between individuals. Libraries were prepared and TCR repertoires were sequenced by different laboratories using diverse techniques, in order to increase sequencing depth and limit assay-specific biases. Each donor's leukapheresis produced roughly between about 0.8 and 10 billion PBMCs. Summary of the overall study and its limitations: Sharing across a few donors was observed for 5% to 6.5% of naive CD4, over 3% of naive CD8, about 2.5% of memory CD4, and less than 0.45% of memory CD8 clonotypes. Based on pairwise subsampling, the degree of clonotype sharing among donors was expected to be affected by sequencing depth. Sampling was restricted to blood, and TCR repertoires in tissue are likely to differ from TCR repertoires in blood. Because the study included a small number of donors, the genetic and exposure-history diversity represented was limited. Compared with non-shared clonotypes, clonotypes shared by all four sorted-subset donors had higher generation probabilities. Naive subsets generally had larger estimated clonotype richness than memory subsets. Incomplete sequencing was indicated by rarefaction of sorted-subset datasets, despite the large sequencing depth.

Using the deep immunoSEQ assay, multiplex PCR amplified TCR CDR3 regions from genomic DNA. Genomic DNA extracted from each cell subset was distributed evenly over all wells of several immunoSEQ 96-well plates, and each plate served as one replicate. Each replicate PCR for sorted subsets received around 200 ng genomic DNA, equal to roughly 30,000 T cell genomes. Purified libraries were measured with a Qubit 3.0 fluorometer, size-checked on a Bioanalyzer 2100, and measured again with the KAPA Library Quantification kit. A separate single-read 150-cycle Illumina NextSeq 550 flow cell was used to sequence each immunoSEQ 96-well plate. The authors' analysis ran thus. Because the immunoSEQ output held only junctional sequences and lacked quality scores, the filtering could not match the filtering applied to full-length reads. To assign V/J genes and CDR3, sequences were annotated against IMGT germline references using PyIR, a Python wrapper for IgBLAST v1.9. Any read was removed if the V/J assignment was weak (E-value above 1e-6), the CDR3 was missing, or the read contained stop codons, out-of-frame junctions, or ambiguous translated residues. V3J clonotypes were defined as sequences sharing an identical inferred V gene, J gene, and CDR3 amino acid sequence. Percentage overlap between repertoires was calculated by dividing the number of shared unique clonotypes by the size of the smaller repertoire. RTK rarefaction, the Chao1 estimator, and Recon v2.1 estimates of unobserved clonotypes were used to assess repertoire richness. For all TCRbeta clonotypes obtained by the gDNA method from a handful of donors, generation probabilities were computed with OLGA. TCRdb mirrors the immuneACCESS table, restricted to in-frame sequences. Some clones are absent from its copies; in checked studies, under half trace to an unresolved V gene, and the reason for the others is unknown. That table supplies the V and J calls and clone size; D and trimming were determined from the DNA. This sample holds hundreds of thousands of clones; 55% to 85% were observed only once. The ten most abundant clones make up under 2% of the sample.

Trimming at the junction amounts to 6 bases on V and 3 bases on J, and the germline ends lie 15 bases apart. CDR1 and CDR2 (MDHEN, SYDVKM) derive from the germline V gene. Reading from cysteine to phenylalanine, the CDR3 counts 15 amino acids. Here the CDR3 DNA is all that survives: 45 bases in frame from base 1. The donors were healthy, HIV-negative adults who had no recently reported acute infections or vaccinations. Every donor was a Caucasian adult living in Nashville, Tennessee, USA. CD4+ T cells were enriched by magnetic negative selection; naive cells were then positively selected on CD45RA, and the negative fraction formed the memory subset. After blood collection by leukapheresis, PBMCs were isolated using Ficoll-Histopaque density gradient centrifugation and then cryopreserved in the vapor phase of liquid nitrogen. Purity and quantity of every magnetically sorted T cell population were checked by analytical flow cytometry. Each sorted fraction had its genomic DNA isolated and then quantified by UV absorbance on a Nanodrop 2000c.

On this clone itself: Its antigen is unknown. Per-base quality was not reported, and no clone a single base away is much larger than it.

The specimen was memory CD4+ T cells sorted from blood. The cell subset or site tag for this specimen amounts to: CD45RA-negative fraction. This clonotype originated in a woman in her twenties or thirties in good health. The V and J segments used are TRBV28 and TRBJ2-1; a weak D assignment points to TRBD2 (6 bases agree). The bases read TGTGCCAGCAGATTTTCTAGCGTCCACTACAATGAGCAGTTCTTC. The resulting protein is CASRFSSVHYNEQFF.